Presented here are 25 T cell receptor beta chains from one specimen sequenced in a study of T cells after yellow fever vaccination. TCRdb analysed the 5' RACE reads with MiXCR anew, one entry per CDR3 protein. The data show 500,000 to 650,000 distinct CDR3 sequences, with 17% seen just once and 15% to 20% held by the top ten. The sample consisted of PBMCs, taken about 5 days after the first yellow fever vaccination. These TCRs come from a man younger than 35 who received the YFV17D yellow fever vaccine.

The V gene is TRBV5-1, the J gene TRBJ2-3, with 7 positions matching TRBD1. Germline CDR1 SGHRS, CDR2 YFSETQ. The CDR3 spans 14 residues. The trim removed 1 base at V and 4 bases at J, leaving 3 bases unmatched. The CDR3 sequence: CASSLQTGPDTQYF. CDR3 nucleotides: TGCGCCAGCAGCTTGCAGACAGGGCCAGATACGCAGTATTTT.

This clonotype was counted a few times. The CDR3 reads CASSPDRLGGKNTEAFF. In DNA form, the CDR3 reads TGTGCCAGCAGCCCGGATCGTTTGGGAGGGAAGAACACTGAAGCTTTCTTT. The chain uses TRBV7-3 and TRBJ1-1; D is unclear. This CDR3 spans 17 amino acids. The V end lost 5 bases, the J end lost 1 base, and 20 bases lay between the germline ends. The germline CDR1 and CDR2 sequences are SGHTA and FQGTGA.

The chain recombines TRBV24-1 with TRBJ1-4, with no clear D. Looked up from germline, CDR1 is KGHDR and CDR2 is SFDVKD. This CDR3 contains 14 residues. V lost 4 bases, J lost 0 bases, and 5 bases lay in between. CDR3 sequence: CATSDGATNEKLFF. The CDR3 coding sequence is TGTGCCACCAGTGACGGAGCAACTAATGAAAAACTGTTTTTT.

The rearrangement uses TRBV20-1 and TRBJ1-6; no clear D gene. This CDR3 comprises 13 residues. V was clipped by 4 bases and J by 5 bases, with 9 bases between them. Germline CDR1 DFQATT, CDR2 SNEGSKA (reference sequence). CDR3 residues: CSAMGGNNSPLHF. The CDR3 DNA reads TGCAGTGCTATGGGAGGGAATAATTCACCCCTCCACTTT.

Only a few counts were recorded for this clonotype. This chain joins TRBV12-3 or TRBV12-4 and TRBJ2-5; perhaps TRBD2 as D (6 bases). Trimming took off 3 bases at V and 5 bases at J, with 13 bases between the two ends. This CDR3 is 14 amino acids long. CDR3 loop: CASSFGRGMETQYF. The CDR3 DNA reads TGTGCCAGCAGTTTTGGCCGGGGGATGGAGACCCAGTACTTC.

The chain joins TRBV5-1 to TRBJ2-7; 7 nucleotides line up with TRBD2. The CDR3 is 16 amino acids. Trimming removed 2 bases from V and 0 bases from J; junction bases left unmatched: 8. Germline V gives CDR1 SGHRS, CDR2 YFSETQ. The CDR3 DNA is TGCGCCAGCAGCTTAACAGCGGGAAGGAGCTCCTACGAGCAGTACTTC. Residues: CASSLTAGRSSYEQYF.

This clonotype was seen only a few times. This rearrangement joins TRBV10-3 to TRBJ1-1; D gene ambiguous. CDR3 length equals 13 residues. Per germline, CDR1 ENHRY and CDR2 SYGVKD. Trimming pared 3 bases from V and 0 bases from J, leaving 5 bases between. The chain's CDR3 is CAISDTVNTEAFF. As DNA, the CDR3 is TGTGCCATCAGTGATACGGTGAACACTGAAGCTTTCTTT.

In its sample, this clonotype was seen a few times. The V call is TRBV29-1, the J call TRBJ2-7; the D is unclear. V lost 6 bases, J lost 3 bases, and 15 bases lay in between. Germline lookup yields CDR1 SQVTM and CDR2 ANQGSEA. The CDR3 sequence is 13 residues long. The CDR3 DNA reads as TGCAGCGTCGGGCAACAAAGGGACTACGAGCAGTACTTC. This encodes CSVGQQRDYEQYF.

The J gene is TRBJ2-7, the V gene TRBV9; D is unresolved. The CDR3 contains 14 residues. The germline CDR1 and CDR2 sequences are SGDLS and YYNGEE. Trimming cost V 2 bases and J 1 base, with 10 bases left between them. The CDR3 loop is CASSVRSGSYEQYF. CDR3 DNA: TGTGCCAGCAGCGTCCGATCCGGGTCCTACGAGCAGTACTTC.

This chain connects TRBV10-3 to TRBJ2-7, with 9 positions matching TRBD2. CDR1 is ENHRY, CDR2 SYGVKD, per germline. V shed 6 bases and J 5 bases; nucleotides not matched to a gene: 2. This CDR3 is 12 amino acids long. CDR3 bases: TGTGCCATCAGGGCGGGGGGGAACGAGCAGTACTTC. Its translation is CAIRAGGNEQYF.

The sample holds a few counts of this clonotype. The rearrangement joins TRBV20-1 to TRBJ1-2; maybe TRBD1 (5 bases). Germline CDR1 DFQATT, CDR2 SNEGSKA (reference sequence). V was shortened by 1 base and J by 4 bases, with 10 bases between the two germline ends. The CDR3 sequence is 13 residues long. The CDR3 reads CSARVRQTYGYTF. The CDR3, as DNA: TGCAGTGCTAGAGTACGACAGACCTATGGCTACACCTTC.

This clonotype was recorded many times. The CDR3 DNA reads TGTGCCAGCAGCTTACGGGCGGGGGGAAACAATGAGCAGTTCTTC. It yields the protein CASSLRAGGNNEQFF. The chain carries TRBV7-2 and TRBJ2-1; 8 bases match TRBD2. CDR1 and CDR2 from the germline V gene are SGHTA and FQGNSA. This CDR3 has 15 amino acids. The trim removed 2 bases at V and 5 bases at J, leaving 5 bases unmatched.

This chain joins TRBV7-2 and TRBJ2-1; possibly TRBD1 or TRBD2 for D (7 bases each). The CDR3 is made up of 13 amino acids. V shed 8 bases and J shed 10 bases, with 18 bases lying between them. Germline V gene data show CDR1 as SGHTA and CDR2 as FQGNSA. The CDR3 spells CASLQGGLREQFF. The CDR3, as DNA: TGTGCCAGCCTCCAGGGGGGGCTGAGGGAGCAGTTCTTC.

This clonotype has a handful of counts. This rearrangement joins TRBV7-2 to TRBJ2-3; D unresolved. CDR3 length: 15 amino acids. CDR1 is SGHTA, CDR2 FQGNSA, per germline. V lost 1 base to trimming and J lost 6 bases, with 14 bases between them. CDR3 bases: TGTGCCAGCAGCTTAGGCGGTGGGCGAGAGGATACGCAGTATTTT. This sequence encodes CASSLGGGREDTQYF.

This clonotype was detected a few times. This rearrangement joins TRBV12-3 or TRBV12-4 to TRBJ1-2, with a weak D call TRBD1 (5 bases). The CDR3 length is 14 residues. The V and J ends lost 3 bases and 4 bases respectively, with 12 bases between them. The CDR3 DNA follows: TGTGCCAGCAGTTTTGGGGGGGGGTTCTATGGCTACACCTTC. It yields the protein CASSFGGGFYGYTF.

The V and J genes are TRBV4-3 and TRBJ1-2; D is uncertain. V lost 4 bases and J lost 2, with 11 bases in between. Germline V gene data show CDR1 as LGHNA and CDR2 as YSLEER. The CDR3 runs to 14 residues. DNA of the CDR3: TGCGCCAGCAGCCGAGACGGACCAAACTATGGCTACACCTTC. Protein sequence: CASSRDGPNYGYTF.

The rearrangement joins TRBV12-3 or TRBV12-4 to TRBJ2-5; maybe TRBD1 (6 bases). Trimming removed 6 bases at V and 4 bases at J, with 12 bases between. The CDR3 runs to 13 residues. The CDR3 DNA follows: TGTGCCAGCAGGCCAGGGGCTGGAGAGACCCAGTACTTC. This encodes CASRPGAGETQYF.

The genes are TRBV6-1 and TRBJ2-7; 9 bases fit TRBD1. The CDR3 is made up of 16 amino acids. V shed 7 bases and J 0 bases; nucleotides not matched to a gene: 10. CDR1 and CDR2 from the germline V gene are MNHNS and SASEGT. Here the CDR3 DNA reads TGTGCCAGCAACCGACAGGGGGACAGACTCTCCTACGAGCAGTACGTC. Residues: CASNRQGDRLSYEQYV.

The CDR3 spells CASSTAADTQYF. CDR3 sequence (DNA): TGTGCCAGCAGTACAGCGGCAGATACGCAGTATTTT. The gene calls are TRBV7-9 and TRBJ2-3; D is possibly TRBD2 (5 bases). The CDR3 runs 12 residues. The V gene lost 6 bases and the J gene lost 4 bases, with 8 bases spanning the gap. Germline V lookup: CDR1 SEHNR, CDR2 FQNEAQ (reference sequence).

This clonotype was detected a few times. This chain links TRBV6-5 with TRBJ1-2; 8 bases line up with TRBD1. The CDR3 totals 15 residues. V lost 4 bases and J lost 5; bases outside the gene matches: 9. Germline V CDR1 and CDR2: MNHEY, SVGAGI. The CDR3 loop is CASSSTTGAGYGYTF. DNA of the CDR3: TGTGCCAGCAGTTCCACGACAGGGGCAGGGTATGGCTACACCTTC.

This rearrangement joins TRBV20-1 to TRBJ2-6, with D unclear. The CDR3 has 14 residues. V was cut by 6 bases and J by 0 bases, with 9 bases left in between. Germline loops: CDR1 DFQATT, CDR2 SNEGSKA (reference sequence). The CDR3 nucleotides read TGCAGTGCGCGACGCAGCTCTGGGGCCAACGTCCTGACTTTC. As protein: CSARRSSGANVLTF.

The chain recombines TRBV5-1 with TRBJ2-1; 7 bases map to TRBD2. Germline loops: CDR1 SGHRS, CDR2 YFSETQ. Trimming removed 7 bases from V and 7 bases from J; junction bases left unmatched: 8. The CDR3 covers 13 residues. CDR3 residues: CASSRSSGNEQFF. The DNA for the CDR3 is TGCGCCAGCTCCCGATCTAGCGGAAATGAGCAGTTCTTC. The full variable domain, in which reference TRBV5-1 and TRBJ2-1 provide the parts outside the CDR3, is KAGVTQTPRYLIKTRGQQVTLSCSPISGHRSVSWYQQTPGQGLQFLFEYFSETQRNKGNFPGRFSGRQFSNSRSEMNVSTLELGDSALYLCASSRSSGNEQFFGPGTRLTVL.

This clonotype has only a few counts. The chain combines TRBV6-5 with TRBJ2-4, with 9 bases matching TRBD1. The germline V gene has CDR1 MNHEY and CDR2 SVGAGI. After removal of 4 bases from V and 6 bases from J, the junction contained 10 bases not matched to a gene. This CDR3 contains 16 residues. The chain's CDR3 is CASSSHTGGNGNIQYF. CDR3 in DNA: TGTGCCAGCAGTTCCCACACAGGGGGCAACGGAAACATTCAGTACTTC.

This clonotype has only a few counts. The chain carries TRBV12-3 or TRBV12-4 and TRBJ2-3; 15 bases are a match to TRBD2. With 5 bases clipped from V and 4 bases from J, the junction kept 7 bases outside the gene matches. The CDR3 loop spans 17 amino acids. In DNA form, the CDR3 reads TGTGCCAGCAGTGAAGGACTAGCGGGGGGGCCCCCAGATACGCAGTATTTT. Amino acids: CASSEGLAGGPPDTQYF.

This clonotype was picked up a small number of times. V usage is TRBV24-1 and J usage is TRBJ2-1; D unclear. The CDR3 runs 15 residues. V was pared by 6 bases and J by 0 bases, with 11 bases between. From germline, CDR1 is KGHDR and CDR2 SFDVKD. For the CDR3, the DNA is TGTGCCACCAGTAACGTCCTCCTCTCCTACAATGAGCAGTTCTTC. Protein product: CATSNVLLSYNEQFF.